Listed below are T cell receptor beta chains from one sample, sequenced in a study of T cells in Graves' hyperthyroidism and ophthalmopathy. Each CDR3 protein gets one entry after TCRdb re-called the multiplex PCR reads with MiXCR. This table has approximately 610,000 distinct CDR3 sequences, over 12% appearing once. Sequenced input: blood. The receptors originated from a woman in her thirties or forties with Graves' ophthalmopathy. Each CDR3 is given with its conserved first and last residue. A D gene is named only where the DNA matches it firmly. Clone size, where shown, is once, few, many, or a class for clones that have expanded.

>-|TRBD2|TRBV18|TRBJ2-5
TGTGCCAGCTCATCGGAGGCTAGCGGGAGCGGGACCCAGTACTTC
CASSSEASGSGTQYF
>many|-|TRBV6-5|TRBJ2-5
TGTGCCAGCCCCCGCGGGGCACGGTCTGGGTTGGAGACCCAGTACTTC
CASPRGARSGLETQYF
>few|TRBD2|TRBV12-3/TRBV12-4|TRBJ2-2
TGTGCCAGCAGTTTGGGGGCGGGAGGGAGCGGCACCGGGGAGCTGTTTTTT
CASSLGAGGSGTGELFF
>many|-|TRBV12-3/TRBV12-4|TRBJ2-7
TGTGCCAGCAGCCTAGGACAGCCCTTAACCTACGAGCAGTACTTC
CASSLGQPLTYEQYF
>many|-|TRBV2|TRBJ2-4
TGTGCCAGCAGTGTATTCCGGGCTGACATTCAGTACTTC
CASSVFRADIQYF
>few|-|TRBV27|TRBJ2-7
TGTGCCAGCAGTTTAAAGGGCAGGGGCTACACCTACGAGCAGTACTTC
CASSLKGRGYTYEQYF
>many|-|TRBV19|TRBJ1-2
TGTGCCATAAGGGATCAGGGCTATGGCTACACCTTC
CAIRDQGYGYTF
>many|-|TRBV28|TRBJ2-7
TGTGCCAGCAGAGGGCTGGGGGGCTCCTACGAGCAGTACTTC
CASRGLGGSYEQYF
>-|-|TRBV11-2|TRBJ2-2
TGTGCCAGCAGCTCTCGGCAATGGGGGAACACCGGGGAGCTGTTTTTT
CASSSRQWGNTGELFF
>-|-|TRBV5-1|TRBJ1-1
TGCGCCAGCAGCTACGGGGGGACACTTGAAGCTTTCTTT
CASSYGGTLEAFF
>many|TRBD2|TRBV5-5|TRBJ2-2
TGTGCCAGCAGCTTGGGGGCGGGAGGACGAAACGGGGAGCTGTTTTTT
CASSLGAGGRNGELFF
>-|-|TRBV28|TRBJ2-7
TGTGCCAGCAGTTTCGAACACACTCCGAATGGGCAGTACTTC
CASSFEHTPNGQYF
>many|-|TRBV19|TRBJ1-5
TGTGCCAGTAGTACAGACACCCTGGGCCTGAGAAGCAATCAGCCCCAGCATTTT
CASSTDTLGLRSNQPQHF
>-|-|TRBV7-8|TRBJ1-4
TGTGCCAGCAGCCTTTGGACTAATGAAAAACTGTTTTTT
CASSLWTNEKLFF
>many|-|TRBV15|TRBJ2-7
TGTGCCACCAGCAGAGGAGACTTTCCCTACGAGCAGTACTTC
CATSRGDFPYEQYF
>-|-|TRBV11-2|TRBJ2-5
TGTGCCAGCAGCCCACTACCAGAGACCCAGTACTTC
CASSPLPETQYF
>many|-|TRBV6-5|TRBJ2-7
TGTGCCAGCAGAAAGTCGGCGAGATCAGGGGATAGCTACGAGCAGTACTTC
CASRKSARSGDSYEQYF
>many|-|TRBV7-9|TRBJ1-2
TGTGCCAGCAGCCCCTCGTTGGGATATGGCTACACCTTC
CASSPSLGYGYTF
>-|TRBD2|TRBV27|TRBJ2-2
TGTGCCAGCAGCGGGACTAGCTGGAACACCGGGGAGCTGTTTTTT
CASSGTSWNTGELFF
>many|TRBD2|TRBV27|TRBJ2-7
TGTGCCAGCAGTTTACAAACTAGCGGGGCCTACGAGCAGTACTTC
CASSLQTSGAYEQYF
>many|-|TRBV20-1|TRBJ2-7
TGCAGTGCTAGAGCGGGACGAATAGGAGAGCAGTACTTC
CSARAGRIGEQYF
>few|TRBD1|TRBV27|TRBJ2-2
TGTGCCAGCAGTTTTGCCCCCTACGGGACAGGGATTGAGGACGGGGAGCTGTTTTTT
CASSFAPYGTGIEDGELFF
>many|TRBD1|TRBV25-1|TRBJ2-2
TGTGCCAGCAGTCAGGGGGCGGACACCGGGGAGCTGTTTTTT
CASSQGADTGELFF
>few|-|TRBV9|TRBJ2-2
TGTGCCAGCAGCGCCCAACTATACTTCGACACCGGGGAGCTGTTTTTT
CASSAQLYFDTGELFF
>many|TRBD2|TRBV6-5|TRBJ2-7
TGTGCCAGCAGTTACGGACAGACTAGCGGTTACGAGCAGTACTTC
CASSYGQTSGYEQYF
>many|-|TRBV5-1|TRBJ1-5
TGCGCCAGCAGCTTAGGGTACAATCAGCCCCAGCATTTT
CASSLGYNQPQHF
>few|-|TRBV6-1|TRBJ1-1
TGTGCCAGCAGACTGGACAGAGAAGCTTTCTTT
CASRLDREAFF
>many|-|TRBV6-5|TRBJ1-3
TGTGCCAGCAGTTATCCCCGACACCTTGGAAACACCATATATTTT
CASSYPRHLGNTIYF
>many|-|TRBV6-2/TRBV6-3|TRBJ1-1
TGTGCCAGCTTGTGGGGGGCGAACACTGAAGCTTTCTTT
CASLWGANTEAFF
>many|-|TRBV30|TRBJ2-7
TGTGCCTGGAGTTTTAGCGCTTTCTACGAGCAGTACTTC
CAWSFSAFYEQYF
>once|-|TRBV7-9|TRBJ2-5
TGTGCCAGCAGCGTTACAGTATCCCAAGAGACCCAGTACTTC
CASSVTVSQETQYF
>few|-|TRBV6-5|TRBJ1-1
TGTGCCAGCAGTTACCCGACCGGGCCGGGCACTGAAGCTTTCTTT
CASSYPTGPGTEAFF
>few|TRBD2|TRBV27|TRBJ2-1
TGTGCCAGCAGTTTACCCCCAGGACTAGCGGGGGAAACCTACAATGAGCAGTTCTTC
CASSLPPGLAGETYNEQFF
>-|TRBD2|TRBV20-1|TRBJ2-5
TGCAGTGCTACAAGGCTAGCGGGGTTCAAAGAGACCCAGTACTTC
CSATRLAGFKETQYF
>many|-|TRBV6-1|TRBJ2-3
TGTGCCAGCAGTGAAGACCCCACCAGCACAGATACGCAGTATTTT
CASSEDPTSTDTQYF
>few|TRBD1|TRBV6-2/TRBV6-3|TRBJ2-7
TGTGCCAGCAGTTACTCCGGAGCCGGGACAGGGAGGTTCGCGGTCTACGAGCAGTACTTC
CASSYSGAGTGRFAVYEQYF
>many|TRBD2|TRBV6-5|TRBJ2-7
TGTGCCAGCAGTTACAGCGGGGGGGGAGGATACGAGCAGTACTTC
CASSYSGGGGYEQYF
>many|TRBD1|TRBV28|TRBJ1-1
TGTGCCAGCAGTTATGCGGACAGGGACGGGGGGCAAGCTTTCTTT
CASSYADRDGGQAFF
>many|-|TRBV20-1|TRBJ1-2
TGCAGTGCTCCCACAGGAGGGCTCTATGGCTACACCTTC
CSAPTGGLYGYTF
>many|-|TRBV10-3|TRBJ2-5
TGTGCCATCAGTTCGACTAGTCGCGAAGAGACCCAGTACTTC
CAISSTSREETQYF
>many|TRBD1|TRBV12-3/TRBV12-4|TRBJ2-7
TGTGCCAGCAGCGGGGACAGTCTCTCGGTGCAGTACTTC
CASSGDSLSVQYF
>many|-|TRBV12-3/TRBV12-4|TRBJ1-2
TGTGCCAGCAGTCCGCCCGGTGGGGTGGAGGGCTATGGCTACACCTTC
CASSPPGGVEGYGYTF
>many|-|TRBV15|TRBJ1-2
TGTGCCACCAGCAGAGAGTGGGTAGGAAAGAACTATGGCTACACCTTC
CATSREWVGKNYGYTF
>few|TRBD1|TRBV20-1|TRBJ1-1
TGCAGTGCCCCGGACAGGGGGCAGAACACTGAAGCTTTCTTT
CSAPDRGQNTEAFF
>many|-|TRBV7-3|TRBJ1-2
TGTGCCAGCAGCCCCCGGCCCGGGATCGGTGGCTACACCTTC
CASSPRPGIGGYTF
>many|-|TRBV28|TRBJ1-1
TGTGCCAGCAGTTTTATCGTCCGAGACAGGAGGTCTGAAGCTTTCTTT
CASSFIVRDRRSEAFF
>few|-|TRBV6-2/TRBV6-3|TRBJ1-1
TGTGCCAGCAGTTATAGTGACCCAGAGAACACTGAAGCTTTCTTT
CASSYSDPENTEAFF
>many|-|TRBV4-1|TRBJ1-1
TGCGCCAGCAGCCAAGTTCGAGGTACTGAAGCTTTCTTT
CASSQVRGTEAFF
>many|-|TRBV28|TRBJ1-2
TGTGCCAGCAGTATCAATAACTATGGCTACACCTTC
CASSINNYGYTF
>many|-|TRBV11-2|TRBJ1-1
TGTGCCAGCAGCTTACAGGTAACGAACACTGAAGCTTTCTTT
CASSLQVTNTEAFF
>many|-|TRBV6-5|TRBJ1-2
TGTGCCAGCAGTTACTCACTCCGGGGAGGCTATGGCTACACCTTC
CASSYSLRGGYGYTF
>many|-|TRBV5-6|TRBJ2-2
TGTGCCAGCAGCCCGGCTGGGGGCTCCCTCACCGGGGAGCTGTTTTTT
CASSPAGGSLTGELFF
>few|-|TRBV3-1|TRBJ2-5
TGTGCCAGCAGCCAAGTTACCTATGGGACCCAGTACTTC
CASSQVTYGTQYF
>-|TRBD2|TRBV27|TRBJ2-7
TGTGCCAGCAGTCCCAGGGGAGCGGGAGGGTCCTACGAGCAGTACTTC
CASSPRGAGGSYEQYF
>many|-|TRBV12-3/TRBV12-4|TRBJ1-2
TGTGCCAGCAGTTTGGGGGCAAAAGGCTACACCTTC
CASSLGAKGYTF
>-|-|TRBV28|TRBJ2-7
TGTGCCAGCAGGAGGGGACCCCTCTACGAGCAGTACTTC
CASRRGPLYEQYF
>few|-|TRBV6-1|TRBJ2-2
TGTGCCAGCAACTTTTTGAACACCGGGGAGCTGCTTTTT
CASNFLNTGELLF
>many|-|TRBV6-5|TRBJ2-7
TGTGCCAGCAGTTACGCGGAATCCTACGAGCAGTACTTC
CASSYAESYEQYF
>many|TRBD2|TRBV7-8|TRBJ2-7
TGTGCCAGCAGGCAATCCGGGACTAGCGGGTATGAGCAGTACTTC
CASRQSGTSGYEQYF
>many|TRBD1|TRBV27|TRBJ2-7
TGTGCCAGCAGTTCGGCCCCCGGGATCTCCGGGACAGGGAGTTCCTACGAGCAGTACTTC
CASSSAPGISGTGSSYEQYF